These 18 T cell receptor beta chains share one sample of origin, sequenced in a study of early T cells in non-severe SARS-CoV-2 infection. TCRdb reprocessed the 5' RACE reads with MiXCR, giving one entry per CDR3 protein. The data contain roughly 60,000 distinct CDR3 sequences, roughly 13% of them singletons. Sequencing input: whole blood. The receptors come from an adult who was a healthcare worker with PCR-confirmed SARS-CoV-2 infection or an uninfected control (not recorded which).

The chain joins TRBV28 to TRBJ2-3; 9 nucleotides agree with TRBD1. The germline V gene encodes CDR1 MDHEN and CDR2 SYDVKM. The V and J ends lost 5 bases and 2 bases, in that order; junction bases with no gene match: 8. This CDR3 comprises 16 residues. The CDR3 sequence is CASSPYRGLTTDTQYF. The CDR3 nucleotides are TGTGCCAGCAGTCCTTACAGGGGGCTTACCACAGATACGCAGTATTTT.

This clonotype was seen many times. The chain couples TRBV29-1 to TRBJ2-1, with no clear D. V lost 2 bases and J lost 8, with 16 bases in between. The CDR3 loop spans 14 amino acids. Germline V CDR1 and CDR2: SQVTM, ANQGSEA. The CDR3 here is CSVEPGIKSDEQFF. Written as DNA, the CDR3 is TGCAGCGTTGAACCTGGAATTAAGTCGGATGAGCAGTTCTTC.

The V call is TRBV10-3, the J call TRBJ2-7; D perhaps matches TRBD1 (6 bases). V lost 2 bases, J lost 2 bases, and 16 bases lay in between. In germline, CDR1 is ENHRY, CDR2 SYGVKD. The CDR3 loop spans 16 amino acids. The CDR3 coding sequence is TGTGCCATCAGTGAGCCACCTCGGACAGATGCCTACGAGCAGTACTTC. Translated: CAISEPPRTDAYEQYF.

The chain has TRBV5-4 and TRBJ2-5, with 8 bases identical to TRBD1. V was pared by 0 bases and J by 4 bases, with 2 bases of the junction left unmatched. Germline V lookup: CDR1 SGHNT, CDR2 YYREEE (reference sequence). This CDR3 comprises 14 residues. For the CDR3, the DNA is TGTGCCAGCAGCTTGGAGGACAGGGCAGAGACCCAGTACTTC. Its protein is CASSLEDRAETQYF.

In this sample, this clonotype turned up a few times. A much larger clone sits a single nucleotide away, making a read error possible. V usage is TRBV12-3 or TRBV12-4 and J usage is TRBJ2-2, with D hard to call. This CDR3 spans 15 amino acids. Trimming took 3 bases from V and 1 from J, leaving 9 bases between them. The CDR3 DNA reads TGTGCCAGCAGTTTGGTACCAATGAACACCGGGGAGCTGTTTTTT. This encodes CASSLVPMNTGELFF.

This clonotype was observed at least ten times. The chain couples TRBV12-3 or TRBV12-4 to TRBJ2-2, with D hard to call. Trimming pared 1 base from V and 3 bases from J, leaving 3 bases between. The CDR3 is made up of 13 amino acids. Here the CDR3 DNA reads TGTGCCAGCAGTTTAGGGGACACCGGGGAGCTGTTTTTT. Amino acids: CASSLGDTGELFF.

This clonotype occurred many times. The chain links TRBV20-1 to TRBJ2-3; D is unresolved. The CDR3 runs 12 residues. Trimming took 6 bases from V and 2 from J, leaving 9 bases between them. The germline V gene encodes CDR1 DFQATT and CDR2 SNEGSKA (reference sequence). The CDR3, as DNA: TGCAGTGCGCCGGATATCACAGATACGCAGTATTTT. Protein: CSAPDITDTQYF.

The chain has TRBV11-2 and TRBJ2-1, with no clear D. The CDR3 consists of 15 residues. In germline, CDR1 is SGHAT, CDR2 FQNNGV. V was clipped by 3 bases and J by 0 bases, with 9 bases between them. The CDR3 coding sequence is TGTGCCAGCAGCTTTGTCGATCCCTCCTACAATGAGCAGTTCTTC. It specifies CASSFVDPSYNEQFF.

This clonotype was seen more than once but under ten times. The chain recombines TRBV28 with TRBJ2-7, with a possible D match to TRBD1 (5 bases). The CDR3 totals 16 residues. Looked up from germline, CDR1 is MDHEN and CDR2 is SYDVKM. The V gene lost 8 bases and the J gene lost 1 base, with 21 bases spanning the gap. This CDR3 is CASFLLSGNRSYEQYF. As DNA, the CDR3 is TGTGCCAGCTTTTTATTGTCAGGGAACCGATCCTACGAGCAGTACTTC.

This clonotype was observed at least ten times. The V call is TRBV7-8, the J call TRBJ2-3, with D perhaps TRBD1 (5 bases). The V end lost 5 bases, the J end lost 0 bases, and 9 bases lay between the germline ends. Germline V gene data show CDR1 as SGHVS and CDR2 as FQNEAQ. The CDR3 runs to 14 residues. This CDR3 reads CASSQGTSTDTQYF. The CDR3 bases are TGTGCCAGCAGCCAGGGAACTAGCACAGATACGCAGTATTTT.

The chain carries TRBV2 and TRBJ2-1, with D possibly matching TRBD2 (6 bases). V was trimmed by 6 bases and J by 7 bases, leaving 13 bases between them. This CDR3 is built from 13 residues. CDR1 is SNHLY and CDR2 is FYNNEI in the germline V gene. The CDR3 DNA is TGTGCCAGCAGGGCCGATGGAGGGAATGAGCAGTTCTTC. Amino acids: CASRADGGNEQFF.

This clonotype was picked up a small number of times. V gene TRBV4-1 combines with J gene TRBJ2-6; D unclear. Deletions cut 3 bases from V and 2 bases from J, with 2 bases between. Germline assignment: CDR1 MGHRA and CDR2 YSYEKL. CDR3 length equals 13 residues. The CDR3, as DNA: TGCGCCAGCAGCCAGCCTGGGGCCAACGTCCTGACTTTC. Residues: CASSQPGANVLTF.

This clonotype appeared many times. The chain is built from TRBV20-1 and TRBJ1-1; 9 nucleotides match TRBD1. The CDR3 sequence is 17 residues long. Germline loops: CDR1 DFQATT, CDR2 SNEGSKA (reference sequence). The J segment lost 1 base and the V segment lost 6 bases, leaving 15 bases of the junction unmatched. The CDR3 here is CSAQRTGAGIWNTEAFF. DNA of the CDR3: TGCAGTGCCCAGAGGACAGGGGCGGGTATTTGGAACACTGAAGCTTTCTTT.

The chain carries TRBV6-2 or TRBV6-3 and TRBJ2-3; D may be TRBD1 (6 bases). The CDR3 sequence is 13 residues long. The germline V gene encodes CDR1 MNHEY and CDR2 SVGEGT. V was clipped by 3 bases and J by 8 bases, with 12 bases between them. CDR3 coding DNA: TGTGCCAGCAGTTATGTACAGGGAGTTACGCAGTATTTT. Its protein is CASSYVQGVTQYF.

The chain employs TRBV12-3 or TRBV12-4 and TRBJ2-7; perhaps TRBD1 as D (6 bases). The CDR3 extends over 15 amino acids. V lost 5 bases, J lost 7 bases, and 21 bases lay in between. The CDR3 here is CASSKTGYGGWEQYF. DNA for the CDR3: TGTGCCAGCAGTAAGACAGGATATGGGGGCTGGGAGCAGTACTTC.

The chain has TRBV7-8 and TRBJ2-3; D is undetermined. V shed 2 bases and J shed 0 bases, with 9 bases lying between them. The CDR3 length is 15 residues. Per the germline V gene, CDR1 is SGHVS and CDR2 is FQNEAQ. CDR3 nucleotide sequence: TGTGCCAGCAGCTTATTTGAAGCTAGCACAGATACGCAGTATTTT. It codes for CASSLFEASTDTQYF.

This clonotype was counted a few times. The chain uses TRBV6-6 and TRBJ2-1; TRBD1 matches 10 bases. V was pared by 8 bases and J by 6 bases, with 4 bases of the junction left unmatched. Per the germline V gene, CDR1 is MNHNY and CDR2 is SVGAGI (reference sequence). The CDR3 loop spans 13 amino acids. CDR3 amino acids: CASRDRGRNEQFF. The DNA for the CDR3 is TGTGCCAGCCGGGACAGGGGCCGCAATGAGCAGTTCTTC.

The sample holds one count of this clonotype. The CDR3 loop is CASRLQETQYF. In DNA, the CDR3 is TGTGCCAGCAGACTCCAAGAGACCCAGTACTTC. The chain employs TRBV2 and TRBJ2-5; D uncertain. Germline lookup yields CDR1 SNHLY and CDR2 FYNNEI. This CDR3 has 11 residues. The V gene lost 6 bases and the J gene lost 1 base, with 3 bases spanning the gap. Combining the CDR3 with reference TRBV2 and TRBJ2-5 gives the whole variable domain EPEVTQTPSHQVTQMGQEVILRCVPISNHLYFYWYRQILGQKVEFLVSFYNNEISEKSEIFDDQFSVERPDGSNFTLKIRSTKLEDSAMYFCASRLQETQYFGPGTRLLVL.